Listed here are 20 T cell receptor beta chains from one sample, sequenced in a study of blood T cells in healthy people across ages. A second PCR of about 6 to 12 cycles used a sample-barcoded 5' primer and a J-beta primer mix. In TCRdb, the 5' RACE reads were re-called with MiXCR into one record per CDR3 protein. The sample lists 800,000 or so distinct CDR3 sequences; around 25% were seen once. The same sample was also used in a study of T cells of mothers and their children.

Input material: blood. The receptors shown here come from a boy younger than 18 in good health.

V is TRBV7-9 and J is TRBJ2-1; 16 bases agree with TRBD2. The CDR3 consists of 20 residues. Looked up from germline, CDR1 is SEHNR and CDR2 is FQNEAQ (reference sequence). The junction had 9 bases not matched to a gene; V was cut back by 4 bases and J by 0 bases. The CDR3 DNA is TGTGCCAGCAGCTCCCCAGGGACTAGCGGGGGGGCCGGCTCCTACAATGAGCAGTTCTTC. Its translation is CASSSPGTSGGAGSYNEQFF.

The V call is TRBV4-3, the J call TRBJ2-2, with 8 nucleotides matching TRBD1. V was clipped by 0 bases and J by 4 bases; unmatched bases: 16. This CDR3 contains 20 residues. In germline, CDR1 is LGHNA, CDR2 YSLEER. The CDR3 sequence: CASSQEVWSGGQGGTGELFF. The CDR3 coding sequence is TGCGCCAGCAGCCAAGAAGTTTGGAGCGGTGGACAGGGAGGCACCGGGGAGCTGTTTTTT.

This chain uses TRBV27 with TRBJ2-1; perhaps TRBD1 as D (5 bases). The germline gives CDR1 MNHEY, CDR2 SMNVEV (reference sequence). V was clipped by 6 bases and J by 6 bases, with 21 bases between them. This CDR3 region has 16 residues. The CDR3 reads CASRMGLAEFTNEQFF. The CDR3 DNA is TGTGCCAGCAGGATGGGGCTGGCGGAATTCACCAATGAGCAGTTCTTC.

Only a few counts were recorded for this clonotype. V usage is TRBV29-1 and J usage is TRBJ2-7; the D gene is possibly TRBD2 (6 bases). The germline V gene encodes CDR1 SQVTM and CDR2 ANQGSEA. Deletions cut 3 bases from V and 1 base from J, with 10 bases between. This CDR3 has 13 residues. The CDR3 DNA follows: TGCAGCGTTGAGACTAGGTCGTCCTACGAGCAGTACTTC. Translating it yields CSVETRSSYEQYF.

The rearrangement uses TRBV15 and TRBJ1-4, with D unresolved. The V end was cut by 5 bases, the J end by 0 bases, with 10 bases between. Germline CDR1 reads LNHNV; CDR2 reads YYDKDF (reference sequence). The CDR3 has 15 amino acids. The CDR3 sequence: CATSGETATNEKLFF. The CDR3 DNA sequence: TGTGCCACCAGCGGTGAGACTGCAACTAATGAAAAACTGTTTTTT.

This rearrangement joins TRBV20-1 to TRBJ2-3; weak D call: TRBD1 (5 bases). Trimming took off 5 bases at V and 5 bases at J, with 20 bases between the two ends. This CDR3 is built from 15 residues. Germline V gene sequence: CDR1 DFQATT, CDR2 SNEGSKA (reference sequence). The chain's CDR3 is CSAANLRDTGDTQYF. CDR3 bases: TGCAGTGCTGCAAATCTCAGGGATACCGGAGATACGCAGTATTTT.

Only a few counts were recorded for this clonotype. The rearrangement uses TRBV9 and TRBJ2-6; TRBD1 agrees at 7 bases. The CDR3 consists of 18 residues. Germline loops: CDR1 SGDLS, CDR2 YYNGEE. The J segment lost 0 bases and the V segment lost 4 bases, leaving 10 bases of the junction unmatched. The CDR3 sequence is CASSPRQGLLSGANVLTF. The CDR3 region has the DNA TGTGCCAGCAGCCCCCGACAGGGCCTTCTCTCTGGGGCCAACGTCCTGACTTTC.

This clonotype was detected a few times. The chain employs TRBV20-1 and TRBJ2-2; 7 bases agree with TRBD1. The CDR3 is 14 residues long. V shed 5 bases and J 5 bases; nucleotides not matched to a gene: 8. CDR1 and CDR2 (germline): DFQATT, SNEGSKA (reference sequence). This CDR3 is CSAAHGTVTGELFF. The CDR3 coding sequence is TGCAGTGCTGCCCACGGGACAGTTACCGGGGAGCTGTTTTTT.

CDR3 coding DNA: TGTGCCACCAGCAAAGAACAGGGATTCTCCTACGAGCAGTACTTC. Its protein product is CATSKEQGFSYEQYF. The genes are TRBV15 and TRBJ2-7, with D possibly TRBD1 on 6 matching bases. Trimming shortened V by 4 bases and J by 0 bases, and 13 bases separated the two germline ends. The CDR3 totals 15 residues. CDR1 LNHNV and CDR2 YYDKDF come from the germline V gene (reference sequence).

This clonotype showed up just a few times. The genes are TRBV4-3 and TRBJ2-1, with 8 bases identical to TRBD2. V shed 0 bases, J shed 3 bases, and the junction held 4 bases outside the gene matches. The CDR3 is 16 amino acids. The germline CDR1 and CDR2 sequences are LGHNA and YSLEER. DNA of the CDR3: TGCGCCAGCAGCCAAGATACGGGGGGGATCTACAATGAGCAGTTCTTC. This codes for CASSQDTGGIYNEQFF.

The rearrangement links TRBV5-1 to TRBJ2-1; 8 bases match TRBD2. V lost 6 bases, J lost 10 bases, and 9 bases stayed unmatched. The germline V gene has CDR1 SGHRS and CDR2 YFSETQ. This CDR3 has 13 amino acids. The CDR3 protein is CASIDRGGSEQFF. Written as DNA, the CDR3 is TGCGCCAGCATTGACCGGGGGGGCTCGGAGCAGTTCTTC.

This clonotype was observed a few times. V usage is TRBV5-1 and J usage is TRBJ2-7; 11 bases fit TRBD2. The length of the CDR3 is 14 residues. Unmatched junction bases numbered 6, after V lost 7 bases and J lost 3 bases. Germline lookup yields CDR1 SGHRS and CDR2 YFSETQ. CDR3 amino acids: CASRTSGSNYEQYF. Written as DNA, the CDR3 is TGCGCCAGCCGCACTAGCGGGAGTAACTACGAGCAGTACTTC.

The J gene is TRBJ1-1, the V gene TRBV10-3; D uncertain. V lost 0 bases to trimming and J lost 2 bases, with 7 bases between them. Germline values: CDR1 ENHRY, CDR2 SYGVKD. This CDR3 is 14 amino acids long. The CDR3 sequence: CAISESGRNTEAFF. The CDR3 DNA sequence: TGTGCCATCAGTGAGTCTGGACGCAACACTGAAGCTTTCTTT.

The chain couples TRBV7-8 to TRBJ1-1; no definite D call. The CDR3 is made up of 15 amino acids. V was cut by 4 bases and J by 1 base, with 13 bases left in between. CDR1 is SGHVS, CDR2 FQNEAQ, per germline. The CDR3 region is CASSSLYGRNTEAFF. The CDR3 DNA sequence: TGTGCCAGCAGCTCTCTTTACGGGAGGAACACTGAAGCTTTCTTT.

There are a few counts of this clonotype. The V gene is TRBV4-3, the J gene TRBJ2-2; 9 positions agree with TRBD2. CDR1 and CDR2 (germline): LGHNA, YSLEER. Losses at the gene ends were 0 bases for V and 5 bases for J; bases not matched to a gene: 7. The CDR3 totals 17 residues. CDR3 bases: TGCGCCAGCAGCCAAGATCTGCTAGCGGGATCGACCGGGGAGCTGTTTTTT. Its translation: CASSQDLLAGSTGELFF.

The chain recombines TRBV12-3 or TRBV12-4 with TRBJ1-3; D gene ambiguous. The CDR3 covers 15 residues. Trimming took 2 bases from V and 4 from J, leaving 12 bases between them. The CDR3: CASSLLGTLGNTIYF. The CDR3 coding sequence is TGTGCCAGCAGTTTATTAGGTACTCTGGGAAACACCATATATTTT.

This clonotype has a handful of counts. The chain employs TRBV9 and TRBJ2-5; 11 bases line up with TRBD2. The J call is uncertain, as TRBJ2-1 better fits the DNA end. This CDR3 contains 15 residues. CDR1 is SGDLS and CDR2 is YYNGEE in the germline V gene. The DNA of the CDR3 is TGTGCCAGCAGCGTAATGGCTAGCGGGAGGTATGAGCAGTTCTTC. This codes for CASSVMASGRYEQFF.

The J gene is TRBJ2-5, the V gene TRBV29-1, with D tentatively TRBD1 or TRBD2 (5 bases each). The J call may be in error: the DNA end matches TRBJ2-7 better. Germline-derived CDR1 and CDR2 are SQVTM and ANQGSEA. CDR3 size: 14 residues. CDR3 amino acids: CSVESQGESYEQYF. DNA for the CDR3: TGCAGCGTTGAAAGTCAGGGAGAATCCTACGAGCAGTACTTC.

CDR3: CASSYLGEQYF. DNA of the CDR3: TGTGCCAGCAGTTATCTGGGGGAGCAGTACTTC. V gene TRBV6-5 combines with J gene TRBJ2-5; the D call may be TRBD1 or TRBD2 (5 bases each). The CDR3 has 11 amino acids. Per the germline V gene, CDR1 is MNHEY and CDR2 is SVGAGI. V gave up 3 bases and J gave up 11 bases, with 10 bases separating them.

This clonotype appeared a few times. The chain couples TRBV4-2 to TRBJ2-3; a weak D match, TRBD2 (6 bases). Germline CDR1 reads LGHNA; CDR2 reads YNFKEQ. The CDR3 has 18 amino acids. Trimming cost V 4 bases and J 0 bases, with 20 bases left between them. This chain's CDR3 is CASSLFFGGLQSTDTQYF. The CDR3 region has the DNA TGTGCCAGCAGCCTCTTCTTCGGAGGGCTCCAAAGCACAGATACGCAGTATTTT.